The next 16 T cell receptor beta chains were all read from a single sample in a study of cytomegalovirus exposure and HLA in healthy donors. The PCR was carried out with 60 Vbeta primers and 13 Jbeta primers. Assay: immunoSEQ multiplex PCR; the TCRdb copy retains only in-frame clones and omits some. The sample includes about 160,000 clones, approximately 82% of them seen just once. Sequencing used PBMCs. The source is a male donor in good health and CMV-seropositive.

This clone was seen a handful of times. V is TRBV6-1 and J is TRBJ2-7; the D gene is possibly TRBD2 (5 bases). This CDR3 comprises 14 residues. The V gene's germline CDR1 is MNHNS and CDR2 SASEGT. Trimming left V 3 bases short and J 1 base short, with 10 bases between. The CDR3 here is CASSDPRRSYEQYF. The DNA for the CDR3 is TGTGCCAGCAGTGACCCTCGGAGGTCCTACGAGCAGTACTTC.

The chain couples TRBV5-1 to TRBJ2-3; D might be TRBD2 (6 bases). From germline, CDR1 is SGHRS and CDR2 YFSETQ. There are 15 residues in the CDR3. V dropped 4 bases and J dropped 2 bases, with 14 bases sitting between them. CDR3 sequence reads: CASSQDKRVTDTQYF. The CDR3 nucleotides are TGCGCCAGCAGCCAGGATAAGCGGGTCACAGATACGCAGTATTTT.

As DNA, the CDR3 is TGTGCCAGTAGTATGCAACAGCTCACAGATACGCAGTATTTT. Translation: CASSMQQLTDTQYF. This rearrangement joins TRBV19 to TRBJ2-3; no clear D gene. The CDR3 consists of 14 residues. V was cut by 3 bases and J by 2 bases, with 9 bases left in between. Germline CDR1 reads LNHDA; CDR2 reads SQIVND (reference sequence). Full variable domain (remainder filled in from reference TRBV19 and TRBJ2-3): DGGITQSPKYLFRKEGQNVTLSCEQNLNHDAMYWYRQDPGQGLRLIYYSQIVNDFQKGDIAEGYSVSREKKESFPLTVTSAQKNPTAFYLCASSMQQLTDTQYFGPGTRLTVL.

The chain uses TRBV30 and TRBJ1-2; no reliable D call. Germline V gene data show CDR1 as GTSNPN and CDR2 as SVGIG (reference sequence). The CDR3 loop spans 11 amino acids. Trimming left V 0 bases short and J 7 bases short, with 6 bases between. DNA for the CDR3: TGTGCCTGGAGTGTATCGGGTGGCTACACCTTC. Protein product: CAWSVSGGYTF.

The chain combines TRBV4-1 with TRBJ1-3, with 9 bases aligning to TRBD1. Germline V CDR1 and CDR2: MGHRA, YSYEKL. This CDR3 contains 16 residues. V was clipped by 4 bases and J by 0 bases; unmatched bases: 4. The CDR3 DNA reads TGCGCCAGCAGCCGAGGGACAGGGAGCTCTGGAAACACCATATATTTT. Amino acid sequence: CASSRGTGSSGNTIYF.

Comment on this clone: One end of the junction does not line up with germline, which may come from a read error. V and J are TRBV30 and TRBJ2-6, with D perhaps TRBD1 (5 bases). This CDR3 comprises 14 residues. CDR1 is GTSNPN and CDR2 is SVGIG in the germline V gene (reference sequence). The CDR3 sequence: CACLQFSGANGLTF. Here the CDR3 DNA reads TGTGCCTGTCTCCAGTTCTCTGGGGCCAACGGCCTGACTTTC.

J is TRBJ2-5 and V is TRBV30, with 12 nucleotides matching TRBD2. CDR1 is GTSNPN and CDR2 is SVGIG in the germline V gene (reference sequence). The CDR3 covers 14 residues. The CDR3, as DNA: TGTGCTGGTAGCTGGACTAGCGGGGAAGAGACCCAGTACTTC. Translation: CAGSWTSGEETQYF.

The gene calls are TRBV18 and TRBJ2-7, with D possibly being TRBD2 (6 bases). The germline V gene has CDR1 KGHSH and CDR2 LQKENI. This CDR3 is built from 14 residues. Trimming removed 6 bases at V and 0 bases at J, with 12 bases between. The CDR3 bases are TGTGCCAGCTCGGGACCTAGCGACTCCTACGAGCAGTACTTC. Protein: CASSGPSDSYEQYF.

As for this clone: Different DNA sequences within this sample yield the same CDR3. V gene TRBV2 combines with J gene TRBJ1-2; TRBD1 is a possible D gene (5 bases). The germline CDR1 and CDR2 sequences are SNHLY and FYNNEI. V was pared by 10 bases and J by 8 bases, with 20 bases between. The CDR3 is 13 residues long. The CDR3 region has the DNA TGTGCCACCTCGGGGCAGGGAGGTATCGGCTACACCTTC. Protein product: CATSGQGGIGYTF.

The CDR3 bases are TGCGCCAGCAGGCCCGGGATAGAAACGGGCTATGGCTACACCTTC. This sequence encodes CASRPGIETGYGYTF. V usage is TRBV10-2 and J usage is TRBJ1-2, with D unclear. V was clipped by 6 bases and J by 4 bases, with 18 bases between them. The CDR3 totals 15 residues. The germline V gene has CDR1 WSHSY and CDR2 SAAADI.

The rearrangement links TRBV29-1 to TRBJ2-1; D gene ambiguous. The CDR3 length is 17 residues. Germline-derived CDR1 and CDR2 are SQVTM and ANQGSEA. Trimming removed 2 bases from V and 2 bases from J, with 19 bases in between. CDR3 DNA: TGCAGCGTTGAAATGACAATCAGCAGCCAGCCCTACAATGAGCAGTTCTTC. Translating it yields CSVEMTISSQPYNEQFF.

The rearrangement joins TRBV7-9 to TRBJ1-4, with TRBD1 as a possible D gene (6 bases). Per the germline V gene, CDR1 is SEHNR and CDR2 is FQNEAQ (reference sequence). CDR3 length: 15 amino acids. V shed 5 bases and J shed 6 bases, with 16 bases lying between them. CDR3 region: CASSHSGTYDEKLFF. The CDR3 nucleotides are TGTGCCAGCAGCCATTCCGGGACATACGATGAAAAACTGTTTTTT.

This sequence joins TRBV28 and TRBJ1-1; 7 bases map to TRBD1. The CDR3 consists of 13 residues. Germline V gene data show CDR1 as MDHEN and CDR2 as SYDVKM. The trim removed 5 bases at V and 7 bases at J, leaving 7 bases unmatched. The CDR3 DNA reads TGTGCCAGCAGTCTACAGGGGACCGGTGAAGCTTTCTTT. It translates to CASSLQGTGEAFF.

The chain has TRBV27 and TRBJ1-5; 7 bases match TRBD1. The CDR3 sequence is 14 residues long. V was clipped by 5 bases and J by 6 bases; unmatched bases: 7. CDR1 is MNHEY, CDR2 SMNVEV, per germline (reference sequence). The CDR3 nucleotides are TGTGCCAGCAGTACCGACAGGGCAGGTCAGCCCCAGCATTTT. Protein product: CASSTDRAGQPQHF.

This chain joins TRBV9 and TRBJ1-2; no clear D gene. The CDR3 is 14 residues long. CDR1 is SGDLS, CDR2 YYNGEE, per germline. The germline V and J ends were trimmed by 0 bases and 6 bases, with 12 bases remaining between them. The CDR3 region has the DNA TGTGCCAGCAGCGTAGTGCCTACCTCCGATGGCTACACCTTC. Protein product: CASSVVPTSDGYTF.

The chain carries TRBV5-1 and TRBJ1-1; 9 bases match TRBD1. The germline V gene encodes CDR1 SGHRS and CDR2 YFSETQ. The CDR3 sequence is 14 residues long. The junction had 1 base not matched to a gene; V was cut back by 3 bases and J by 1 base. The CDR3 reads CASSWGQGNTEAFF. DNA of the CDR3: TGCGCCAGCAGCTGGGGACAGGGGAACACTGAAGCTTTCTTT.